Only one count was recorded for the clone carrying this T cell receptor (beta chain). What it recognizes is unknown. Sequencing used immunoSEQ multiplex PCR; TCRdb keeps in-frame clones, though not all of them. Seen here are 250,000 or so clones, around nine tenths observed once, and the top ten hold under 3%. The sample originates from a study of Ad26.COV2.S vaccination and SARS-CoV-2 variants. The wider study: This donor came from the COV1001 trial of Ad26.COV2.S. Study findings and constraints: Substantial breadth was reportedly displayed by spike-specific CD8+ and CD4+ T cell responses after vaccination. It was vaccine recipients, not placebo recipients, who had the higher spike-specific TCR breadth.

Germline CDR1 is SGHRS and CDR2 is YFSETQ. V dropped 0 bases and J dropped 3 bases, with 9 bases sitting between them. CDR3 size: 14 residues. Treatment reported: around 19 received Ad26.COV2.S at low or high dose, single or two shots; 5 received placebo; per-sample allocation not given. Collection of the samples took place on day 63 after the first injection of vaccine or placebo. Material: peripheral blood, obtained in a trial of Ad26.COV2.S vaccine versus placebo. V gene TRBV5-1 combines with J gene TRBJ1-2; the D is unclear. The source is a person aged 18 to 65 who received the Ad26.COV2.S COVID-19 vaccine or a placebo. CDR3 loop: CASSLGSNDYGYTF. Written as DNA, the CDR3 is TGCGCCAGCAGCTTGGGGTCCAATGACTATGGCTACACCTTC.